This section outlines one TCR beta chain sequence together with its context. Antigen specificity is unknown. The data were taken from a study of Ad26.COV2.S vaccination and SARS-CoV-2 variants. On the study more broadly: Among those in the COV1001 Ad26.COV2.S trial arm was the donor. Ad26.COV2.S, an intramuscular injection, was given once or twice 56 days apart. General study points: Responses of spike-specific T cells (both CD8+ and CD4+) reportedly showed substantial breadth after vaccination.

TCRdb's copy holds only in-frame clones and misses some; the assay was immunoSEQ multiplex PCR. The table records hundreds of thousands of clones, 89% of them present only once. Treatment: 15 to 20 received Ad26.COV2.S at low or high dose, single or two shots; a few received placebo; per-sample allocation not given. Samples came from day 63 after the first vaccine or placebo injection. Vaccination employed an Ad26 vector expressing the Wuhan-strain SARS-CoV-2 spike. The clonotype originates from a person aged 18-65 years who received the Ad26.COV2.S COVID-19 vaccine or a placebo. The specimen comprised peripheral blood, sampled in a trial of Ad26.COV2.S vaccine versus placebo.

The CDR3 DNA reads TGCGCCAGCAGTCCCGGGACAGGGAACTATGGCTACACCTTC. This codes for CASSPGTGNYGYTF. V usage is TRBV4-3 and J usage is TRBJ1-2; 9 bases fit TRBD1. Looked up from germline, CDR1 is LGHNA and CDR2 is YSLEER. J lost 2 bases, V lost 6 bases, and 4 bases had no gene match. CDR3 length: 14 amino acids.